These 31 T cell receptor beta chains came from one sample sequenced in a study of beta chain features in type 1 diabetes. Study-level points and caveats: TCRB CDR3s from Type 1 diabetes patients were moderately but significantly shorter in all four CD4+ subsets.

Of the isolated RNA, all was reverse transcribed, and so the sequenced material was expressed TCRB transcripts. Clones were sequenced by immunoSEQ multiplex PCR, and TCRdb holds only the in-frame ones, with some missing. The sample contains more than 95,000 clones, about 18% of which appear only once. These receptors' antigens are unknown. Input material: central memory CD4+ T cells from blood. The receptors here all came from a man aged 18 to 29 with type 1 diabetes.

In this sample, this clone turned up many times. The J gene is TRBJ1-5, the V gene TRBV30, with D tentatively TRBD1 (5 bases). Deletions cut 6 bases from V and 0 bases from J, with 9 bases between. This CDR3 has 13 residues. Germline V gene data show CDR1 as GTSNPN and CDR2 as SVGIG (reference sequence). This CDR3 is CACEGNSNQPQHF. For the CDR3, the DNA is TGTGCCTGTGAGGGGAATAGCAATCAGCCCCAGCATTTT.

This clone has ten or more counts. V gene TRBV7-2 combines with J gene TRBJ2-1; 7 positions match TRBD2. Germline CDR1 and CDR2: SGHTA and FQGNSA. Trimming at V came to 6 bases and at J to 8 bases, leaving 7 bases not matched to a gene. The CDR3 length is 13 residues. The CDR3 spells CASRAAGVHEQFF. The CDR3 nucleotides read TGTGCCAGCAGAGCGGCGGGAGTCCATGAGCAGTTCTTC.

The J gene is TRBJ1-4, the V gene TRBV11-2; D not resolved. CDR3 length: 12 residues. CDR1 and CDR2 (germline): SGHAT, FQNNGV. Trimming shortened V by 1 base and J by 5 bases, and 2 bases separated the two germline ends. The CDR3 coding sequence is TGTGCCAGCAGCTTAGGGAATGAAAAACTGTTTTTT. Its protein product is CASSLGNEKLFF.

This clone was observed a handful of times. Here the CDR3 DNA reads TGCGCCAGCAGCTTTGCCTCAGTTTACAATGAGCAGTTCTTC. It translates to CASSFASVYNEQFF. The chain has TRBV5-1 and TRBJ2-1, with D unresolved. The germline V and J ends were trimmed by 2 bases and 4 bases, with 10 bases remaining between them. The CDR3 runs 14 residues. CDR1 is SGHRS, CDR2 YFSETQ, per germline.

This clone was found a few times. The J gene is TRBJ2-5, the V gene TRBV9, with D unclear. V shed 4 bases and J shed 2 bases, with 6 bases lying between them. The CDR3 has 12 amino acids. Germline V gene data show CDR1 as SGDLS and CDR2 as YYNGEE. In DNA form, the CDR3 reads TGTGCCAGCAGCCCACGACAAGAGACCCAGTACTTC. Encoded protein: CASSPRQETQYF.

The rearrangement joins TRBV5-1 to TRBJ2-4; 8 positions agree with TRBD1. V was pared by 3 bases and J by 4 bases, with 3 bases of the junction left unmatched. CDR3 length: 14 amino acids. CDR1 and CDR2 (germline): SGHRS, YFSETQ. Here the CDR3 DNA reads TGCGCCAGCAGCTCGGGGACAGGAAAAAACATTCAGTACTTC. Translation gives CASSSGTGKNIQYF.

The chain uses TRBV7-9 and TRBJ1-1, with TRBD1 matching 7 bases. Losses at the gene ends were 5 bases for V and 1 base for J; bases not matched to a gene: 7. The CDR3 sequence is 15 residues long. Germline V CDR1 and CDR2: SEHNR, FQNEAQ (reference sequence). The CDR3 DNA reads as TGTGCCAGCAGCCTAGGGGACAGTAGGAACACTGAAGCTTTCTTT. Amino acid sequence: CASSLGDSRNTEAFF. The whole variable domain, filled in from reference TRBV7-9 and TRBJ1-1, reads DTGVSQNPRHKITKRGQNVTFRCDPISEHNRLYWYRQTLGQGPEFLTYFQNEAQLEKSRLLSDRFSAERPKGSFSTLEIQRTEQGDSAMYLCASSLGDSRNTEAFFGQGTRLTVV.

V usage is TRBV27 and J usage is TRBJ1-1; a weak D match, TRBD1 (6 bases). The CDR3 loop spans 15 amino acids. V lost 6 bases to trimming and J lost 0 bases, with 14 bases between them. Looked up from germline, CDR1 is MNHEY and CDR2 is SMNVEV (reference sequence). In nucleotides, the CDR3 is TGTGCCAGCAGACTTAACAGGGTAATGAACACTGAAGCTTTCTTT. Its translation: CASRLNRVMNTEAFF.

The chain links TRBV10-3 to TRBJ2-1, with 7 bases matching TRBD2. The CDR3 spans 16 residues. The V gene end was trimmed by 6 bases and the J gene end by 0 bases; junction bases not matched to a gene: 8. Germline-derived CDR1 and CDR2 are ENHRY and SYGVKD. The CDR3 nucleotides read TGTGCCATCAGCGACGGCAGCGGGACCTCCTACAATGAGCAGTTCTTC. This gives the protein CAISDGSGTSYNEQFF.

V gene TRBV30 combines with J gene TRBJ2-7, with 7 positions matching TRBD1. J lost 8 bases, V lost 0 bases, and 13 bases had no gene match. The CDR3 runs to 15 residues. CDR1 is GTSNPN, CDR2 SVGIG, per germline (reference sequence). The CDR3 sequence is CAWSVSGTVLSKQYF. The CDR3 region has the DNA TGTGCCTGGAGTGTTTCAGGGACAGTTCTAAGTAAGCAGTACTTC.

This chain uses TRBV29-1 with TRBJ2-5; TRBD1 or TRBD2 may be the D gene (5 bases each). V was pared by 7 bases and J by 5 bases, with 17 bases between. This CDR3 spans 13 amino acids. Germline CDR1 SQVTM, CDR2 ANQGSEA. In DNA, the CDR3 is TGCAGCGCCAGTTGGGGATGGGGGGAGACCCAGTACTTC. Translating gives CSASWGWGETQYF.

This clone is medium-sized (0.01 to 0.1%) by share. This chain connects TRBV14 to TRBJ2-1; the D gene is possibly TRBD1 (5 bases). The CDR3 covers 17 residues. Germline CDR1 and CDR2: SGHDN and FVKESK. V lost 0 bases to trimming and J lost 8 bases, with 20 bases between them. This chain's CDR3 is CASSQEGWEGVQHEQFF. DNA for the CDR3: TGTGCCAGCAGCCAAGAAGGCTGGGAAGGGGTTCAACATGAGCAGTTCTTC.

The rearrangement links TRBV6-5 to TRBJ1-2; D gene ambiguous. The CDR3 contains 15 residues. The V end was cut by 0 bases, the J end by 2 bases, with 10 bases between. Germline-derived CDR1 and CDR2 are MNHEY and SVGAGI. Here the CDR3 DNA reads TGTGCCAGCAGTTACTCCGCCTTAATCAACTATGGCTACACCTTC. Encoded protein: CASSYSALINYGYTF.

V usage is TRBV2 and J usage is TRBJ2-7; 7 nucleotides agree with TRBD2. The CDR3 covers 15 residues. V shed 8 bases, J shed 3 bases, and the junction held 13 bases outside the gene matches. Looked up from germline, CDR1 is SNHLY and CDR2 is FYNNEI. DNA for the CDR3: TGTGCCAGCCCGGGTGGAGCGGGGACGGGCTACGAGCAGTACTTC. This codes for CASPGGAGTGYEQYF.

CDR3 in amino acids: CASSIYQGSTDTQYF. As DNA, the CDR3 is TGTGCCAGTAGTATCTACCAGGGGAGCACAGATACGCAGTATTTT. This chain joins TRBV19 and TRBJ2-3, with a weak D call TRBD1 (6 bases). Germline V gene data show CDR1 as LNHDA and CDR2 as SQIVND (reference sequence). V gave up 3 bases and J gave up 0 bases, with 10 bases separating them. The CDR3 has 15 amino acids.

The sample holds a few counts of this clone. The sample contains more than one DNA sequence encoding this CDR3. The V and J genes are TRBV29-1 and TRBJ2-4; D is ambiguous. V lost 1 base and J 0 bases, leaving 4 bases between the germline ends. Per the germline V gene, CDR1 is SQVTM and CDR2 is ANQGSEA. CDR3 length: 13 residues. The CDR3 region is CSVEGEAKNIQYF. CDR3 coding DNA: TGCAGCGTTGAAGGAGAAGCCAAAAACATTCAGTACTTC.

This clone has just a few counts. The chain combines TRBV20-1 with TRBJ1-5; D ambiguous. V gave up 3 bases and J gave up 11 bases, with 11 bases separating them. Germline V gene lookup returns CDR1 DFQATT and CDR2 SNEGSKA (reference sequence). CDR3 length: 11 amino acids. CDR3 bases: TGCAGTGCTAGTGGCGGTCCCTCCCAGCATTTT. This codes for CSASGGPSQHF.

This clone was detected a few times. This chain links TRBV5-1 with TRBJ2-3; D may be TRBD1 (5 bases). V lost 0 bases to trimming and J lost 6 bases, with 8 bases between them. The CDR3 is 13 amino acids. Germline V gene sequence: CDR1 SGHRS, CDR2 YFSETQ. The CDR3 reads CASSLANRDTQYF. CDR3 nucleotides: TGCGCCAGCAGCTTGGCCAACAGGGATACGCAGTATTTT.

This clone was detected many times. The J gene is TRBJ2-1, the V gene TRBV4-1; D unresolved. This CDR3 is 11 amino acids long. Trimming stripped 1 base from V and 10 bases from J, with 5 bases between. Germline V gene data show CDR1 as MGHRA and CDR2 as YSYEKL. The CDR3, as DNA: TGCGCCAGCAGCCAAGTTGAGGAGCAGTTCTTC. This encodes CASSQVEEQFF.

The genes are TRBV5-1 and TRBJ1-1; the match to TRBD1 covers 7 bases. Germline assignment: CDR1 SGHRS and CDR2 YFSETQ. The length of the CDR3 is 16 residues. V gave up 2 bases and J gave up 1 base; unmatched junction bases: 8. This CDR3 reads CASSFGKTGTNTEAFF. CDR3 DNA sequence: TGCGCCAGCAGCTTTGGGAAGACAGGGACGAACACTGAAGCTTTCTTT.

This clone occurred a few times. The chain employs TRBV30 and TRBJ2-7, with 8 bases identical to TRBD1. The V segment lost 3 bases and the J segment 1 base; nucleotides outside the gene matches: 5. The germline gives CDR1 GTSNPN, CDR2 SVGIG (reference sequence). This CDR3 comprises 14 residues. The CDR3, as DNA: TGTGCCTGGAGGGACGGACAGGGTTCCTACGAGCAGTACTTC. Amino acid sequence: CAWRDGQGSYEQYF. Complete variable domain (other parts from reference TRBV30 and TRBJ2-7): SQTIHQWPATLVQPVGSPLSLECTVEGTSNPNLYWYRQAAGRGLQLLFYSVGIGQISSEVPQNLSASRPQDRQFILSSKKLLLSDSGFYLCAWRDGQGSYEQYFGPGTRLTVT.

This clone was found a few times. Here the CDR3 DNA reads TGTGCCAGCAGCCCAACGGGACTAGCGGGGGGCCGGGATACGCAGTATTTT. It codes for CASSPTGLAGGRDTQYF. The rearrangement joins TRBV7-3 to TRBJ2-3; TRBD2 matches at 15 bases. CDR1 is SGHTA, CDR2 FQGTGA, per germline. The CDR3 runs 17 residues. V lost 5 bases to trimming and J lost 6 bases; unmatched junction nucleotides: 9.

This clone turned up a few times. One base separates it from a far larger clone, so it is likely a read error. The chain recombines TRBV7-2 with TRBJ2-2, with D possibly being TRBD1 (5 bases). The CDR3 spans 15 residues. Trimming left V 5 bases short and J 1 base short, with 11 bases between. Germline loops: CDR1 SGHTA, CDR2 FQGNSA. CDR3 protein: CASSGAGGNTGELFF. The CDR3, as DNA: TGTGCCAGCAGCGGGGCAGGTGGGAACACCGGGGAGCTGTTTTTT. The full variable domain, completed using reference TRBV7-2 and TRBJ2-2, is GAGVSQSPSNKVTEKGKDVELRCDPISGHTALYWYRQSLGQGLEFLIYFQGNSAPDKSGLPSDRFSAERTGGSVSTLTIQRTQQEDSAVYLCASSGAGGNTGELFFGEGSRLTVL.

This clone has just a few counts. The J gene is TRBJ2-7, the V gene TRBV1; the table's D call TRBD1 went unverified against the DNA. TRBV1 is a pseudogene. The CDR3 runs to 16 residues. This CDR3 is CTSSQVKQVFSYEQYF. The CDR3 DNA reads as TGCACCAGCAGCCAAGTTAAGCAGGTTTTCTCCTACGAGCAGTACTTC.

This clone has only a few counts. This sequence joins TRBV5-1 and TRBJ2-5; D is undetermined. Looked up from germline, CDR1 is SGHRS and CDR2 is YFSETQ. The V end was cut by 4 bases, the J end by 2 bases, with 12 bases between. The CDR3 runs 14 residues. For the CDR3, the DNA is TGCGCCAGCAGCCCGATGACCCAACAAGAGACCCAGTACTTC. Amino acids: CASSPMTQQETQYF.

This chain joins TRBV2 and TRBJ2-5, with 10 bases matching TRBD2. In germline, CDR1 is SNHLY, CDR2 FYNNEI. CDR3 length equals 14 residues. Trimming cost V 6 bases and J 10 bases; bases outside gene matches: 11. CDR3 coding DNA: TGTGCCAGCAGGTATACTCCCGGGACTAGCGTCCAGTACTTC. Protein: CASRYTPGTSVQYF.

This clone was detected a few times. The J gene is TRBJ2-3, the V gene TRBV6-5, with unresolved D. V lost 6 bases, J lost 4 bases, and 8 bases lay in between. Germline V gene sequence: CDR1 MNHEY, CDR2 SVGAGI. This CDR3 comprises 12 residues. The CDR3 spells CASSPNADTQYF. In DNA form, the CDR3 reads TGTGCCAGCAGCCCTAATGCAGATACGCAGTATTTT.

This clone has only a few counts. The chain employs TRBV5-6 and TRBJ2-7; either TRBD1 or TRBD2 may fit D (5 bases each). CDR1 is SGHDT and CDR2 is YYEEEE in the germline V gene. The CDR3 length is 15 residues. The V gene lost 5 bases and the J gene lost 3 bases, with 18 bases spanning the gap. The DNA for the CDR3 is TGTGCCAGCAGTTTAGGCAAGGGACGCGTCTACGAGCAGTACTTC. The encoded protein is CASSLGKGRVYEQYF.

The chain joins TRBV28 to TRBJ1-2, with 12 positions matching TRBD1. The CDR3 is made up of 15 amino acids. The germline V gene encodes CDR1 MDHEN and CDR2 SYDVKM. V gave up 6 bases and J gave up 6 bases; unmatched junction bases: 8. CDR3 nucleotides: TGTGCCAGCAGCCGCGCGGGACAGGGGGCAAATGGCTACACCTTC. It encodes CASSRAGQGANGYTF.

The chain carries TRBV7-2 and TRBJ2-3; D remains unclear. The CDR3 totals 12 residues. Germline CDR1 and CDR2: SGHTA and FQGNSA. V was cut by 5 bases and J by 5 bases, with 8 bases left in between. CDR3: CASSEPRDTQYF. CDR3 DNA sequence: TGTGCCAGCAGCGAGCCCCGAGATACGCAGTATTTT.

In this sample, this clone turned up a few times. The CDR3 loop reads CASSLGSGRSYNEQFF. The CDR3 region has the DNA TGTGCCAGCAGCTTGGGTAGCGGGAGATCCTACAATGAGCAGTTCTTC. The chain recombines TRBV5-4 with TRBJ2-1, with 9 bases aligning to TRBD2. The CDR3 loop spans 16 amino acids. CDR1 SGHNT and CDR2 YYREEE come from the germline V gene (reference sequence). V gave up 0 bases and J gave up 1 base; unmatched junction bases: 2.